Listed here is a single T cell receptor beta chain. What it recognizes is unknown. This record comes from a study of shared clonotypes between healthy human individuals. General study findings and limits: Naive subsets typically showed greater estimated richness than memory subsets.

Only in-frame clones appear in the TCRdb table, and some are missing; sequencing was by immunoSEQ multiplex PCR. The sample records around 2.5 million clones, more than 85% being singletons. The CDR3 consists of 15 residues. CDR1 and CDR2 (germline): SGHNT, YYREEE (reference sequence). Trimming shortened V by 7 bases and J by 2 bases, and 18 bases separated the two germline ends. Donors comprised healthy HIV-negative adults lacking recent acute infections or vaccinations. The sample consisted of naive CD4+ T cells from PBMCs. Regarding subset: CD45RA+ positively selected. The chain combines TRBV5-4 with TRBJ2-5; no reliable D call. This sequence was found in a man in his late teens or twenties in good health. Some clones in this sample may be carry-over from other donors' samples. CDR3 DNA sequence: TGTGCCAGCCGCTCGTCCGCCGGATATCAAGAGACCCAGTACTTC. Its translation: CASRSSAGYQETQYF.